Many counts were recorded for the clone carrying this TCR beta chain. The antigen is not known. These data are taken from a study of early T cells in non-severe SARS-CoV-2 infection. The wider study: The chains were unpaired, and the sequenced material was bulk RNA from unsorted whole blood.

Individual cDNA molecules carried attached unique molecular identifiers. MiXCR, applied by TCRdb to the 5' RACE reads, yields one record per CDR3 protein. The sample carries about 63,000 distinct CDR3 sequences, 10% to 15% recorded once. Study findings and constraints: VDJdb-based matching was biased toward anti-spike CD8 responses and missed private and CD4 specificities.

The sequence derives from an adult who was a healthcare worker with PCR-confirmed SARS-CoV-2 infection or an uninfected control (not recorded which). Sequenced input: whole blood.

DNA for the CDR3: TGTGCCAGCAGTGAATATGGGACAGGGGGAGAAAAACTGTTTTTT. This translates into CASSEYGTGGEKLFF. This chain links TRBV25-1 with TRBJ1-4; 11 nucleotides match TRBD1. The CDR3 is 15 residues long. CDR1 and CDR2 (germline): MGHDK, SYGVNS. Trimming removed 0 bases from V and 8 bases from J; junction bases left unmatched: 2.